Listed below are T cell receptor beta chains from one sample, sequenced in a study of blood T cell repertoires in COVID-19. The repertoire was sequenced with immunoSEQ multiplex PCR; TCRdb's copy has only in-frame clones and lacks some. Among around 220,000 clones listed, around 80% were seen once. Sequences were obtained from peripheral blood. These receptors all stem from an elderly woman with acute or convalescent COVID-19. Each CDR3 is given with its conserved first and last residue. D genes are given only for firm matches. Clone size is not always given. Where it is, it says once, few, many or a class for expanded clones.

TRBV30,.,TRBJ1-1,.,CAWSVSQKAFF,TGTGCCTGGAGTGTATCTCAGAAAGCTTTCTTT
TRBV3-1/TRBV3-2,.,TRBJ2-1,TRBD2,CASSQGLALYNEQFF,TGTGCCAGCAGCCAGGGACTAGCGCTATACAATGAGCAGTTCTTC
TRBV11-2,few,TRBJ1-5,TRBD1,CASSSGQGGQPQHF,TGTGCCAGCAGCTCCGGACAGGGCGGACAGCCCCAGCATTTT
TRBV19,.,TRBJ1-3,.,CASSMGQADSGNTIYF,TGTGCCAGTAGTATGGGGCAGGCTGACTCTGGAAACACCATATATTTT
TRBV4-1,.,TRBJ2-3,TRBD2,CASSQLFSGEGTDTQYF,TGCGCCAGCAGCCAGCTCTTTAGCGGGGAAGGCACAGATACGCAGTATTTT
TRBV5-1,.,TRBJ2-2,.,CASSPLGTSNTGELFF,TGCGCCAGCAGCCCTCTAGGGACTTCGAACACCGGGGAGCTGTTTTTT
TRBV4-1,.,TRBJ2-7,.,CASSQGSGTYEQYF,TGCGCCAGCAGCCAAGGGTCGGGTACCTACGAGCAGTACTTC
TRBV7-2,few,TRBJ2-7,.,CASSLGQAVTYEQYF,TGTGCCAGCAGCTTAGGGCAAGCGGTAACCTACGAGCAGTACTTC
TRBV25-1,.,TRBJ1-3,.,CASSDKTDSGNTIYF,TGTGCCAGCAGTGACAAGACAGACTCTGGAAACACCATATATTTT
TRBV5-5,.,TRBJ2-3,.,CATHGGTDTQYF,TGTGCCACGCATGGGGGGACCGATACGCAGTATTTT
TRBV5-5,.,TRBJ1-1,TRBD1,CASSHTMGQGDYTEAFF,TGTGCCAGCAGCCACACGATGGGACAGGGGGATTACACTGAAGCTTTCTTT
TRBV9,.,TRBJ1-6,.,CASSTQGYNSPLHF,TGTGCCAGCAGCACACAGGGTTATAATTCACCCCTCCACTTT
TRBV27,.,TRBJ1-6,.,CASSLPSYNSPLHF,TGTGCCAGCAGTCTACCGTCTTATAATTCACCCCTCCACTTT
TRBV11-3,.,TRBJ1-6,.,CASSLVQNNSPLHF,TGTGCCAGCAGCTTAGTACAAAATAATTCACCCCTCCACTTT
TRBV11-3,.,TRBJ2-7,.,CASSSSTGNEQYF,TGTGCCAGCAGCTCGTCGACAGGCAACGAGCAGTACTTC
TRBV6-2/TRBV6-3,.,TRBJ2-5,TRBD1,CASSPHLQGAYGTQYF,TGTGCCAGCAGTCCGCACTTACAGGGGGCGTACGGGACCCAGTACTTC
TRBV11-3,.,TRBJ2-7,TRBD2,CASSLGLAGPHYEQYF,TGTGCCAGCAGCTTAGGACTAGCGGGGCCTCACTACGAGCAGTACTTC
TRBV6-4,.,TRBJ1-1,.,CASSEQGNTEAFF,TGTGCCAGCAGTGAACAGGGGAACACTGAAGCTTTCTTT
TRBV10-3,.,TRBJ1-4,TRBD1,CAISESTGSVSSNEKLFF,TGTGCCATCAGTGAGTCGACAGGGAGCGTTAGTAGTAATGAAAAACTGTTTTTT
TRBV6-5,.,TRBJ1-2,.,CASTLTANYGYTF,TGTGCCAGCACCTTGACAGCTAACTATGGCTACACCTTC
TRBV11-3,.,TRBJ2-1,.,CASSFGGGGYNEQFF,TGTGCCAGCAGCTTTGGAGGGGGCGGGTACAATGAGCAGTTCTTC
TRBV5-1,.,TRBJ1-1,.,CASSLEVGMNTEAFF,TGCGCCAGCAGCTTGGAAGTGGGCATGAACACTGAAGCTTTCTTT
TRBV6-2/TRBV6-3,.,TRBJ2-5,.,CASSYGGDPKTQYF,TGTGCCAGCAGTTACGGAGGGGATCCCAAGACCCAGTACTTC
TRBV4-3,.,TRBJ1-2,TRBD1,CASSQEDRGQVGYTF,TGCGCCAGCAGTCAAGAAGACAGGGGGCAGGTTGGCTACACCTTC
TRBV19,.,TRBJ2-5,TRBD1,CASSIRAGGLGETQYF,TGTGCCAGTAGTATCAGAGCAGGGGGCTTGGGAGAGACCCAGTACTTC
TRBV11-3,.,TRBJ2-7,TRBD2,CASSGGSYEQYF,TGTGCCAGCAGTGGCGGGAGCTACGAGCAGTACTTC
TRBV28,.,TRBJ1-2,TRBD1,CASRLTGVGGYTF,TGTGCCAGCAGACTAACAGGGGTCGGTGGCTACACCTTC
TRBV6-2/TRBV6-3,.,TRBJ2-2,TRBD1,CASSYSFDRVSGELFF,TGTGCCAGCAGTTACTCGTTTGACAGGGTGTCCGGGGAGCTGTTTTTT
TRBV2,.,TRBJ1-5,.,CASTALRGGTTGNQPQHF,TGTGCCAGCACAGCCCTCCGAGGGGGAACAACGGGGAATCAGCCCCAGCATTTT
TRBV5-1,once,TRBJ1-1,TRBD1,CASSSTGQVGTEAFF,TGCGCCAGCAGCTCAACGGGACAGGTTGGAACTGAAGCTTTCTTT
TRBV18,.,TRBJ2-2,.,CATPTGSKSAGELFF,TGTGCCACCCCCACGGGTAGCAAGTCGGCCGGGGAGCTGTTTTTT
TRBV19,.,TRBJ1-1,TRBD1,CASSIPGTGDTEAFF,TGTGCCAGTAGTATACCCGGGACAGGGGACACTGAAGCTTTCTTT
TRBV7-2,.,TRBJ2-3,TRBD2,CASSSRVVGASGADTQYF,TGTGCCAGCAGCTCGCGTGTTGTCGGAGCTAGCGGCGCAGATACGCAGTATTTT
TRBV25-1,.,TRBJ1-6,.,CASSGSSYNSPLHF,TGTGCCAGCAGTGGTAGCTCCTATAATTCACCCCTCCACTTT
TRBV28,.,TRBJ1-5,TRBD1,CASRRDRGAYSNQPQHF,TGTGCCAGCAGGCGGGACAGGGGCGCCTATAGCAATCAGCCCCAGCATTTT
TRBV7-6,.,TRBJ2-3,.,CASSLSQGQDTQYF,TGTGCCAGCAGCTTATCACAGGGACAAGATACGCAGTATTTT
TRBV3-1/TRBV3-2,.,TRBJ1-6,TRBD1,CASSRDRGTSPLHF,TGTGCCAGCAGCCGGGACAGGGGGACATCACCCCTCCACTTT
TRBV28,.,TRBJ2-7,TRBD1,CASSETGTGTNEQYF,TGTGCCAGCAGTGAGACCGGGACAGGGACCAACGAGCAGTACTTC
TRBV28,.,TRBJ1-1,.,CASSGESGQLGEAFF,TGTGCCAGCAGTGGCGAATCCGGACAGCTGGGTGAAGCTTTCTTT
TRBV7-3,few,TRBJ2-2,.,CASSLRERANTGELFF,TGTGCCAGCAGCCTCCGCGAGCGTGCGAACACCGGGGAGCTGTTTTTT
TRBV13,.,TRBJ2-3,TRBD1,CASSSRDRVGATDTQYF,TGTGCCAGCAGCTCCAGGGACAGGGTGGGGGCCACAGATACGCAGTATTTT